The clone carrying this T cell receptor (beta chain) was seen ten or more times. Its antigen is undetermined. The data stem from a study of blood T cells in healthy people across ages. Study-level findings and limits: Older age coincided with a roughly linear decline in TCR beta diversity per million T cells. Long-lived and aged donors differed, with more naive CD4+ cells and higher diversity in the long-lived.

Together with a sample-barcoded 5' primer, a J-beta primer mix was included in a second PCR lasting about 6 to 11 cycles. Sequencing recovered at least 2.5 million CDR3-containing paired-end reads from each sample. TCRdb fed the 5' RACE reads into MiXCR, producing one record per CDR3 protein. The sample shows about 650,000 distinct CDR3 sequences, 32% of them seen only once. A minimum of 5.5 micrograms of total RNA was extracted per sample. The CDR3 extends over 16 amino acids. V was pared by 1 base and J by 0 bases, with 14 bases between. Germline V gene lookup returns CDR1 SGDLS and CDR2 YYNGEE. The sequence derives from a woman of 80 years or more in good health. The gene calls are TRBV9 and TRBJ2-7; D is unclear. Sequences were obtained from blood. The CDR3 sequence: CASSVSLTDRSYEQYF. CDR3 in DNA: TGTGCCAGCAGCGTAAGTCTGACTGACCGCTCCTACGAGCAGTACTTC.